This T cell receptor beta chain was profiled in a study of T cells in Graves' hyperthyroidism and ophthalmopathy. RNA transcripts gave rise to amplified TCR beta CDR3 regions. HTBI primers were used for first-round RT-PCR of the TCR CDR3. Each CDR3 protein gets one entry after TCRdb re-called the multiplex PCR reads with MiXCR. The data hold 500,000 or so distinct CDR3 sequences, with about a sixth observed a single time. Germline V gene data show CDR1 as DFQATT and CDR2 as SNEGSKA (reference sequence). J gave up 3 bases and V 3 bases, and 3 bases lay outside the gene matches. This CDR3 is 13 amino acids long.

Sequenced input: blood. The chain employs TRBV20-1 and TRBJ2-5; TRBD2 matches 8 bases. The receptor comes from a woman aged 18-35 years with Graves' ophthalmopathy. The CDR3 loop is CSASRTSKETQYF. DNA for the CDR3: TGCAGTGCTAGTCGGACTAGCAAAGAGACCCAGTACTTC.